This TCR beta chain was identified in a study of shared clonotypes between healthy human individuals. Sequencing used immunoSEQ multiplex PCR; TCRdb keeps in-frame clones, though not all of them. The sample lists some 800,000 clones; roughly 92% were seen once. Naive CD8 cells, CD45RO-negative and positively selected for CCR7, excluded terminally differentiated effector memory CD45RA+ cells. The sample consisted of naive CD8+ T cells sorted from blood. This clonotype was obtained from a man between 25 and 39 years old in good health.

The CDR3 loop reads CASSSGLAGEHNEQFF. The DNA for the CDR3 is TGTGCCAGCTCATCCGGACTAGCGGGAGAACACAATGAGCAGTTCTTC. The rearrangement links TRBV18 to TRBJ2-1; 13 bases map to TRBD2. The CDR3 is made up of 16 amino acids. Per germline, CDR1 KGHSH and CDR2 LQKENI. V was clipped by 5 bases and J by 5 bases; unmatched bases: 6.